The source of this T cell receptor beta chain is a study of blood T cells in healthy people across ages. Study context: There was about one barcoded beta molecule captured by template switching per two T cells.

Through a sample-barcoded 5' primer and a J-beta primer mix, a second PCR was run for roughly 6 to 11 cycles. One entry per CDR3 protein results from TCRdb running MiXCR on the 5' RACE reads. Among hundreds of thousands of distinct CDR3 sequences listed, around 62% were seen once. CDR1 is MNHEY, CDR2 SVGAGI, per germline. After removal of 6 bases from V and 12 bases from J, the junction contained 12 bases not matched to a gene. The CDR3 runs 15 residues. About this clonotype: Its matching antigen is unknown.

Whole-study results and caveats: Higher diversity and more naive CD4+ cells were features of long-lived donors, compared to aged donors. Because donor CMV status was unknown, expanded clonotype changes were possibly confounded.

Healthy individuals of Caucasian origin from Russia, aged about 6 to 95, served as donors. The source of this sequence is a man aged 30 to 45 in good health. The chain has TRBV6-5 and TRBJ1-6; TRBD1 aligns across 9 bases. The sample was blood. The CDR3 sequence: CASSPTGTGPRPLHF. In DNA, the CDR3 is TGTGCCAGCAGCCCGACCGGGACAGGGCCTCGACCCCTCCACTTT.